Listed here are 17 T cell receptor beta chains from one sample, sequenced in a study of T-cell reconstitution after alpha-beta-depleted transplantation in children. Molecular barcoding with unique molecular identifiers was used for the TCRbeta library. TCRdb ran MiXCR on the PCR reads and lists one entry per CDR3 protein. The sample comprises around 300,000 distinct CDR3 sequences, around 7.3% of which are singletons, and approximately 9% rests with the top ten. These receptors have no known antigen. Findings and caveats of the study: One year post-transplant, T-cell counts and diversity were largely derived from T cells produced anew.

The sample was peripheral blood, taken 360 days after TCRalphabeta/CD19-depleted stem cell transplant. Receptors originate from a female patient between 2 and 15 years old who had a stem cell transplant for Fanconi anemia, so the T cells may come from the graft donor.

J is TRBJ1-1 and V is TRBV6-5; D is undetermined. The CDR3 loop spans 15 amino acids. Germline CDR1 is MNHEY and CDR2 is SVGAGI. Trimming pared 2 bases from V and 0 bases from J, leaving 10 bases between. CDR3 DNA: TGTGCCAGCAGTTACAATGAGGGAATGAACACTGAAGCTTTCTTT. As protein: CASSYNEGMNTEAFF.

In this sample, this clonotype turned up a few times. The CDR3 DNA follows: TGTGCCAGCAGCCTATGGACGGGGTCCTACAATGAGCAGTTCTTC. Protein product: CASSLWTGSYNEQFF. The chain links TRBV3-1 to TRBJ2-1, with D perhaps TRBD2 (5 bases). The germline gives CDR1 LGHDT, CDR2 YNNKEL (reference sequence). Deletions cut 4 bases from V and 1 base from J, with 11 bases between. The CDR3 is 15 residues long.

The CDR3 here is CASSPHQAGFSYNEQFF. CDR3 coding DNA: TGTGCCAGCAGCCCTCACCAGGCGGGATTCTCCTACAATGAGCAGTTCTTC. The rearrangement joins TRBV7-2 to TRBJ2-1; D is possibly TRBD2 (6 bases). The CDR3 covers 17 residues. The germline gives CDR1 SGHTA, CDR2 FQGNSA. The germline V and J ends were trimmed by 5 bases and 0 bases, with 17 bases remaining between them.

This clonotype was seen more than once but under ten times. The V call is TRBV29-1, the J call TRBJ2-3; tentative D call: TRBD2 (5 bases). The CDR3 spans 11 residues. Germline V gene data show CDR1 as SQVTM and CDR2 as ANQGSEA. The V end lost 4 bases, the J end lost 3 bases, and 5 bases lay between the germline ends. The CDR3 DNA reads TGCAGCGTTGGGAGGACAGATACGCAGTATTTT. Protein: CSVGRTDTQYF.

This clonotype was detected ten times or more. The chain has TRBV28 and TRBJ2-7, with D possibly TRBD1 on 5 matching bases. Germline CDR1 reads MDHEN; CDR2 reads SYDVKM. The V gene lost 3 bases and the J gene lost 3 bases, with 15 bases spanning the gap. The CDR3 sequence is 15 residues long. CDR3 amino acids: CASSFLTDGIYEQYF. The CDR3 nucleotides are TGTGCCAGCAGTTTCTTGACAGACGGAATCTACGAGCAGTACTTC.

On this clonotype itself: One junction end does not reproduce the germline sequence, and a read error may be involved. The chain links TRBV12-3 or TRBV12-4 to TRBJ1-2; 8 positions agree with TRBD1. The CDR3 runs to 18 residues. The CDR3 loop is CTSSLGSGQGAANYGYTF. The CDR3 DNA is TGTACCAGCAGTTTAGGATCCGGACAGGGCGCAGCTAACTATGGCTACACCTTC.

The sample holds many counts of this clonotype. The chain carries TRBV9 and TRBJ2-2; 7 bases match TRBD1. V was clipped by 0 bases and J by 7 bases; unmatched bases: 9. CDR1 SGDLS and CDR2 YYNGEE come from the germline V gene. There are 16 residues in the CDR3. The chain's CDR3 is CASSVGGTVGFGELFF. In DNA, the CDR3 is TGTGCCAGCAGCGTAGGGGGGACAGTCGGATTCGGGGAGCTGTTTTTT.

This clonotype turned up a few times. The genes are TRBV3-1 and TRBJ1-2; possibly TRBD1 for D (5 bases). This CDR3 has 16 amino acids. The ends were cut back, 0 bases at V and 4 bases at J, with 15 bases in the middle. Germline CDR1 and CDR2: LGHDT and YNNKEL (reference sequence). The DNA for the CDR3 is TGTGCCAGCAGCCAAGAATCTGGGTGGGGGACCTATGGCTACACCTTC. Translating it yields CASSQESGWGTYGYTF. Filled out from reference TRBV3-1 and TRBJ1-2, the complete variable domain reads DTAVSQTPKYLVTQMGNDKSIKCEQNLGHDTMYWYKQDSKKFLKIMFSYNNKELIINETVPNRFSPKSPDKAHLNLHINSLELGDSAVYFCASSQESGWGTYGYTFGSGTRLTVV.

The table lists this clonotype with a few counts. The chain joins TRBV7-3 to TRBJ2-1; maybe TRBD2 (7 bases). Germline CDR1 reads SGHTA; CDR2 reads FQGTGA. The CDR3 contains 15 residues. Trimming cost V 5 bases and J 10 bases, with 21 bases left between them. CDR3 sequence (DNA): TGTGCCAGCAGCGAAAAGGGGGGACTACTCGGCGAGCAGTTCTTC. Encoded protein: CASSEKGGLLGEQFF.

In its sample, this clonotype was seen many times. The chain couples TRBV3-1 to TRBJ1-4, with D tentatively TRBD1 (6 bases). Trimming took off 0 bases at V and 5 bases at J, with 13 bases between the two ends. This CDR3 has 16 residues. The germline V gene has CDR1 LGHDT and CDR2 YNNKEL (reference sequence). This CDR3 reads CASSQDPGARNEKLFF. The DNA of the CDR3 is TGTGCCAGCAGCCAAGATCCGGGGGCGCGGAATGAAAAACTGTTTTTT.

The sample holds a few counts of this clonotype. The chain links TRBV3-1 to TRBJ2-2, with D possibly TRBD2 on 6 matching bases. The CDR3 has 17 residues. Germline V gives CDR1 LGHDT, CDR2 YNNKEL (reference sequence). V dropped 1 base and J dropped 4 bases, with 16 bases sitting between them. The CDR3 here is CASSQAVFGGATGELFF. The CDR3 DNA is TGTGCCAGCAGCCAAGCAGTATTCGGCGGGGCCACCGGGGAGCTGTTTTTT.

This clonotype was seen many times. V and J are TRBV2 and TRBJ2-1; unclear D gene. CDR1 is SNHLY, CDR2 FYNNEI, per germline. The CDR3 spans 15 residues. Trimming took off 7 bases at V and 0 bases at J, with 13 bases between the two ends. The CDR3 nucleotides read TGTGCCAGCACTAGAGAGAGGAGCTCCTACAATGAGCAGTTCTTC. Its protein product is CASTRERSSYNEQFF. Filled out from reference TRBV2 and TRBJ2-1, the complete variable domain reads EPEVTQTPSHQVTQMGQEVILRCVPISNHLYFYWYRQILGQKVEFLVSFYNNEISEKSEIFDDQFSVERPDGSNFTLKIRSTKLEDSAMYFCASTRERSSYNEQFFGPGTRLTVL.

This clonotype was recorded at least ten times. The chain couples TRBV20-1 to TRBJ2-1, with unresolved D. Germline CDR1 DFQATT, CDR2 SNEGSKA (reference sequence). The CDR3 covers 15 residues. Trimming pared 0 bases from V and 6 bases from J, leaving 15 bases between. CDR3 loop: CSAREHSTRFNEQFF. Here the CDR3 DNA reads TGCAGTGCTAGAGAACACTCCACCAGGTTCAATGAGCAGTTCTTC.

The rearrangement uses TRBV19 and TRBJ1-2; D call uncertain. CDR1 LNHDA and CDR2 SQIVND come from the germline V gene (reference sequence). The CDR3 loop spans 13 amino acids. V lost 3 bases to trimming and J lost 8 bases, with 13 bases between them. The CDR3: CASSIREGIGYTF. CDR3 nucleotides: TGTGCCAGTAGTATCAGAGAGGGTATCGGCTACACCTTC.

This clonotype occurred a few times. The chain recombines TRBV7-2 with TRBJ2-2; TRBD2 is a possible D gene (6 bases). This CDR3 spans 16 amino acids. The V end was cut by 4 bases, the J end by 0 bases, with 12 bases between. The V gene's germline CDR1 is SGHTA and CDR2 FQGNSA. CDR3 sequence: CASSSPGGTNTGELFF. The CDR3, as DNA: TGTGCCAGCAGCTCCCCGGGCGGGACGAACACCGGGGAGCTGTTTTTT.

At least ten counts were recorded for this clonotype. The chain recombines TRBV20-1 with TRBJ2-5; TRBD2 matches 13 bases. CDR1 and CDR2 from the germline V gene are DFQATT and SNEGSKA (reference sequence). CDR3 size: 15 residues. With 6 bases clipped from V and 4 bases from J, the junction kept 8 bases outside the gene matches. The chain's CDR3 is CSAKPGLAGRETQYF. The DNA of the CDR3 is TGCAGTGCCAAGCCGGGACTAGCGGGGAGAGAGACCCAGTACTTC.

This clonotype was seen ten or more times. The genes are TRBV20-1 and TRBJ2-3; tentatively, D is TRBD2 (6 bases). Germline CDR1 reads DFQATT; CDR2 reads SNEGSKA (reference sequence). This CDR3 has 13 residues. The CDR3 DNA is TGCAGCAGACGGGACTTCGCCACAGATACGCAGTATTTT. Its translation is CSRRDFATDTQYF.